The 12 T cell receptor beta chains below all came from one sample that was sequenced in a study of T-cell memory formation after mild COVID-19. Using its own MiXCR run on the 5' RACE reads, TCRdb lists one record per CDR3 protein. There are 80,000 to 90,000 distinct CDR3 sequences in the sample; roughly 25% occur only once, and around 45% lies in the top ten. The source material was PBMCs or a T cell subset sorted from them (not recorded which). The receptor set was obtained from a man between 18 and 29 years old who had mild COVID-19 (a few samples of this study predate the infection). Cell type and time point are not known.

This clonotype was seen ten or more times. The chain carries TRBV6-4 and TRBJ2-7; unclear D gene. From germline, CDR1 is MRHNA and CDR2 SNTAGT. Trimming removed 2 bases from V and 2 bases from J, with 4 bases in between. The CDR3 runs to 12 residues. The CDR3 DNA sequence: TGTGCCAGCAGTGACGGGACCTACGAGCAGTACGTC. The encoded protein is CASSDGTYEQYV.

This clonotype came up a few times. The V and J genes are TRBV4-3 and TRBJ2-1; D uncertain. V dropped 1 base and J dropped 5 bases, with 9 bases sitting between them. The CDR3 is 14 amino acids. The germline V gene encodes CDR1 LGHNA and CDR2 YSLEER. The CDR3, as DNA: TGCGCCAGCAGCCAAGGTATCCCCAACAATGAGCAGTTCTTC. It codes for CASSQGIPNNEQFF.

This clonotype came up a few times. The chain joins TRBV25-1 to TRBJ2-7, with D perhaps TRBD1 or TRBD2 (5 bases each). V shed 3 bases and J shed 2 bases, with 20 bases lying between them. Germline V gene data show CDR1 as MGHDK and CDR2 as SYGVNS. The CDR3 is 17 amino acids. CDR3 region: CASSENQPGRKAYEQYV. The CDR3 DNA is TGTGCCAGCAGTGAGAATCAACCGGGACGGAAGGCCTACGAGCAGTACGTC.

The rearrangement links TRBV12-3 or TRBV12-4 to TRBJ2-3; D unresolved. V lost 6 bases, J lost 2 bases, and 9 bases lay in between. The CDR3 loop spans 13 amino acids. For the CDR3, the DNA is TGTGCCAGCAGCCCCCACCTCACAGATACGCAGTATTTT. Translated: CASSPHLTDTQYF.

This clonotype occurred a few times. The chain links TRBV12-3 or TRBV12-4 to TRBJ2-3; perhaps TRBD2 as D (5 bases). V gave up 3 bases and J gave up 2 bases, with 9 bases separating them. This CDR3 has 14 residues. CDR3 region: CASSFSALTDTQYF. The DNA for the CDR3 is TGTGCCAGCAGTTTTAGCGCCCTCACAGATACGCAGTATTTT.

Only a few counts were recorded for this clonotype. CDR3 loop: CASSFNRWTGVSYEQYV. In DNA form, the CDR3 reads TGTGCCAGCAGTTTTAATAGATGGACAGGGGTCTCCTACGAGCAGTACGTC. V gene TRBV12-3 or TRBV12-4 combines with J gene TRBJ2-7; 9 bases line up with TRBD1. The CDR3 contains 17 residues. V dropped 3 bases and J dropped 0; count of bases not matched to a gene: 9.

This clonotype has more than one count but fewer than ten. A read error may produce the germline difference seen at one junction end. This chain links TRBV7-7 with TRBJ2-1, with TRBD1 matching 8 bases. The CDR3 extends over 18 amino acids. Germline-derived CDR1 and CDR2 are SSHAT and FNYEAQ (reference sequence). The CDR3 DNA reads TGTGCTAGCAGGTCTTCGACTATAAGACAGGGGTTTGACAATGAGCAGTTCTTC. It is translated as CASRSSTIRQGFDNEQFF.

This clonotype was observed a few times. The chain couples TRBV9 to TRBJ2-1; TRBD1 matches at 7 bases. The germline gives CDR1 SGDLS, CDR2 YYNGEE. The V and J ends lost 3 bases and 8 bases, in that order; junction bases with no gene match: 11. The CDR3 is made up of 15 amino acids. CDR3 DNA sequence: TGTGCCAGCAGCGAGCAGGGGGTGGTAGTCGATGAGCAGTTCTTC. It specifies CASSEQGVVVDEQFF. Based on the CDR3 plus reference TRBV9 and TRBJ2-1, the full variable domain is DSGVTQTPKHLITATGQRVTLRCSPRSGDLSVYWYQQSLDQGLQFLIQYYNGEERAKGNILERFSAQQFPDLHSELNLSSLELGDSALYFCASSEQGVVVDEQFFGPGTRLTVL.

The chain couples TRBV4-3 to TRBJ1-5; D is unclear. The CDR3 runs to 15 residues. The V end lost 0 bases, the J end lost 0 bases, and 6 bases lay between the germline ends. The germline gives CDR1 LGHNA, CDR2 YSLEER. The CDR3 region has the DNA TGCGCCAGCAGCCAAGATCAGATTAGCAATCAGCCCCAGCATTTT. Residues: CASSQDQISNQPQHF.

CDR3 region: CASSEVPPVYYGYTF. The DNA of the CDR3 is TGTGCCAGCAGTGAAGTTCCCCCGGTCTACTATGGCTACACCTTC. The chain recombines TRBV2 with TRBJ1-2; the D is unclear. This CDR3 comprises 15 residues. Trimming took 1 base from V and 3 from J, leaving 12 bases between them. From germline, CDR1 is SNHLY and CDR2 FYNNEI.

Ten or more counts support this clonotype. The rearrangement uses TRBV4-3 and TRBJ2-2, with unresolved D. V gave up 3 bases and J gave up 4 bases, with 3 bases separating them. The CDR3 length is 12 residues. Germline CDR1 is LGHNA and CDR2 is YSLEER. The CDR3 sequence is CASSHLTGELFF. The DNA of the CDR3 is TGCGCCAGCAGCCACCTCACCGGGGAGCTGTTTTTT.

V usage is TRBV6-2 or TRBV6-3 and J usage is TRBJ2-6, with TRBD2 matching 8 bases. The trim removed 6 bases at V and 0 bases at J, leaving 1 base unmatched. This CDR3 contains 15 residues. Germline-derived CDR1 and CDR2 are MNHEY and SVGEGT. The CDR3 nucleotides read TGTGCCAGCAGCGGGAGGGTCTCTGGGGCCAACGTCCTGACTTTC. It translates to CASSGRVSGANVLTF.